This TCR beta chain comes out of a study of a mutant IDH1 vaccine in newly diagnosed glioma. Background on the study: Visit V13 took place at week 47, and visit V12 happened at week 35.

Time point reported: week 35, safety follow-up. Vaccination comprised doses that each held 300 ug of mutant IDH1 20-mer peptide, plus topical imiquimod. The CDR3 sequence is 15 residues long. The V and J ends lost 1 base and 1 base, in that order; junction bases with no gene match: 3. CDR1 is LGHNT, CDR2 FRNRAP, per germline. Clones were sequenced by immunoSEQ multiplex PCR, and TCRdb holds only the in-frame ones, with some missing. Altogether fewer than 35,000 clones are present, 78% being singletons, with the ten largest covering around 11%. This clone was recorded a few times. Its antigen remains unidentified.

The chain is built from TRBV12-5 and TRBJ1-2; TRBD1 aligns across 7 bases. The specimen was PBMCs, collected from a glioma patient whose treatment included an IDH1 peptide vaccine. This receptor was taken from a middle-aged woman with glioma. CDR3 sequence reads: CASGLGRGGNYGYTF. The CDR3 DNA reads as TGTGCTAGTGGTTTGGGCAGGGGGGGTAACTATGGCTACACCTTC.